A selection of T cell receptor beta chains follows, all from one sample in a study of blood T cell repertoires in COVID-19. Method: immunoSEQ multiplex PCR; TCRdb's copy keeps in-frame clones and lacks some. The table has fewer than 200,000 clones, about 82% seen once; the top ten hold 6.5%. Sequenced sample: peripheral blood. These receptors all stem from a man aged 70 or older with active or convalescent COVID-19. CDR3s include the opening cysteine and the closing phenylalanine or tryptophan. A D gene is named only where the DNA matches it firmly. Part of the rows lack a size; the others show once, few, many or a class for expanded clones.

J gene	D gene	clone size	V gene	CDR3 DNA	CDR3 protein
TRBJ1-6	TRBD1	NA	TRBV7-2	TGTGCCAGCAGCTTAAAATGGGGACAGGATTATAATTCACCCCTCCACTTT	CASSLKWGQDYNSPLHF
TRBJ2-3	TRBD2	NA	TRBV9	TGTGCCAGCAGCGCCGGGGGGTGGACAGATACGCAGTATTTT	CASSAGGWTDTQYF
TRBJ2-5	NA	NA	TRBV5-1	TGCGCCAGCAAATCCTCCGTCGGAGCCCAGCAAGAGACCCAGTACTTC	CASKSSVGAQQETQYF
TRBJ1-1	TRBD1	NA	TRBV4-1	TGCGCCAGCAGCCAAGATATCAGGGGGCCTAGACAGAACACTGAAGCTTTCTTT	CASSQDIRGPRQNTEAFF
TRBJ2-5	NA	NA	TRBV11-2	TGTGCCAGCAGCTCCCAATGGGGAGGGGGGGAGACCCAGTACTTC	CASSSQWGGGETQYF
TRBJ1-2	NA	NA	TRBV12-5	TGTGCTAGTGGCTTAGGGGCACGCTATGGCTACACCTTC	CASGLGARYGYTF
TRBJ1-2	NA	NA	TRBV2	TGTGCCAGCAGTATCCACAGGCAAGAAGGCTACACCTTC	CASSIHRQEGYTF
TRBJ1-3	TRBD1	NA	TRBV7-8	TGTGCCAGCAGCTACAGGGGATCCGGAAACACCATATATTTT	CASSYRGSGNTIYF
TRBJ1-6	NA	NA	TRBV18	TGTGCCAGCTCACCCACGGGGGGCAGTGATTCACCCCTCCACTTT	CASSPTGGSDSPLHF
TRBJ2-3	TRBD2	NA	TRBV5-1	TGCGCCAGCAGCTTGGGGACTAGTAGTTCTACAGATACGCAGTATTTT	CASSLGTSSSTDTQYF
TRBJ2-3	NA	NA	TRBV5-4	TGTGCCAGCAGCTTGATCGTCTCCAGGGAGCAGTATTTT	CASSLIVSREQYF
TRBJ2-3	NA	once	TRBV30	TGTGCCTGGAACAGGGGCACAGATACGCAGTATTTT	CAWNRGTDTQYF
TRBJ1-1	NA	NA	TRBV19	TGTGCCAGTAGCCGACAGGTCAGGGGCACTGAAGCTTTCTTT	CASSRQVRGTEAFF
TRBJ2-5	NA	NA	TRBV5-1	TGCGCCAGCAGCTTGGGTGGGGCCTCAGAGACCCAGTACTTC	CASSLGGASETQYF
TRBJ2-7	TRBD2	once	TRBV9	TGTGCCAGCAGCGTAGCTGTAGGGGGACTAGCGGGAGCCGAGCAGTACTTC	CASSVAVGGLAGAEQYF
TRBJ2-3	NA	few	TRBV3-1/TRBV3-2	TGTGCCAGCAGCCTTTTGATACAGGCCAATACGCAGTATTTT	CASSLLIQANTQYF
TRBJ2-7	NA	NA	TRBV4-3	TGCGCCAGCGCAGAATCTCAGGGATCCTACGAGCAGTACTTC	CASAESQGSYEQYF
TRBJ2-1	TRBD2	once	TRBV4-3	TGCGCCAGCAGCCAAGATTACCGGGGGGGCACTTACAATGAGCAGTTCTTC	CASSQDYRGGTYNEQFF
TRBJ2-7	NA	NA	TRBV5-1	TGCGCCAGCAGCGAGGTTTCCCCGGCCTACGAGCAGTACTTC	CASSEVSPAYEQYF